The 8 T cell receptor beta chains reported below all come from one sample, sequenced in a study of Ad26.COV2.S vaccination and SARS-CoV-2 variants. The sample's treatment: 19 received Ad26.COV2.S at low or high dose, single or two shots; 5 received placebo; per-sample allocation not given. All samples were drawn on day 63, counting from the first vaccine or placebo injection. Assay: immunoSEQ multiplex PCR; the TCRdb copy retains only in-frame clones and omits some. The sample holds some 240,000 clones; roughly 85% are singletons and the top ten take roughly 3%. This material consisted of peripheral blood, taken in a trial of Ad26.COV2.S vaccine versus placebo. These receptors came from a person aged 18-60 years who received the Ad26.COV2.S COVID-19 vaccine or a placebo.

CDR3 nucleotide sequence: TGTGCCAGCAGTCCCCTAGGACAGGCTGAAAAACTGTTTTTT. Its translation is CASSPLGQAEKLFF. The rearrangement uses TRBV6-6 and TRBJ1-4; 7 bases align to TRBD1. The CDR3 sequence is 14 residues long. In germline, CDR1 is MNHNY, CDR2 SVGAGI (reference sequence). The V gene end was trimmed by 5 bases and the J gene end by 7 bases; junction bases not matched to a gene: 7.

J is TRBJ2-7 and V is TRBV12-2; TRBD2, as called in the table, went unchecked against the DNA. TRBV12-2 is a pseudogene segment. The CDR3 length is 19 residues. The CDR3 DNA is TGTGCAAGTCGCTTAGCGGAACCGGGACTAGCGGGAGGAGGGTACGAGCAGTACGTC. Its translation: CASRLAEPGLAGGGYEQYV.

The chain uses TRBV6-5 and TRBJ2-7, with D tentatively TRBD2 (6 bases). The CDR3 is 13 amino acids. V dropped 5 bases and J dropped 3 bases, with 11 bases sitting between them. The germline CDR1 and CDR2 sequences are MNHEY and SVGAGI. CDR3 amino acids: CASSLTSSYEQYV. DNA of the CDR3: TGTGCCAGCAGTCTTACTAGCAGCTACGAGCAGTACGTC.

V gene TRBV14 combines with J gene TRBJ2-3; TRBD2 matches 7 bases. This CDR3 contains 14 residues. Germline lookup yields CDR1 SGHDN and CDR2 FVKESK. Trimming cost V 5 bases and J 2 bases; bases outside gene matches: 4. CDR3: CASSSGLPTDTQYF. The CDR3 coding sequence is TGTGCCAGCAGCTCGGGACTACCCACAGATACGCAGTATTTT.

This chain links TRBV15 with TRBJ2-1, with 9 bases aligning to TRBD2. CDR1 and CDR2 (germline): LNHNV, YYDKDF (reference sequence). The V gene end was trimmed by 2 bases and the J gene end by 9 bases; junction bases not matched to a gene: 5. The CDR3 covers 14 residues. The CDR3 nucleotides are TGTGCCACCAGCAGACTAGCGGGGAGGGGTGAGCAGTTCTTC. Its translation is CATSRLAGRGEQFF.

This clone was seen once. The chain uses TRBV5-4 and TRBJ1-6; 7 bases map to TRBD1. J gave up 4 bases and V 4 bases, and 8 bases lay outside the gene matches. The CDR3 sequence is 16 residues long. From germline, CDR1 is SGHNT and CDR2 YYREEE (reference sequence). The CDR3 nucleotides read TGTGCCAGCAGCCGACAGGGACAACCATATAATTCACCCCTCCACTTT. It encodes CASSRQGQPYNSPLHF.

The V gene is TRBV4-3, the J gene TRBJ1-2; 8 bases are a match to TRBD1. V shed 1 base, J shed 2 bases, and the junction held 6 bases outside the gene matches. The CDR3 runs to 16 residues. Germline V gives CDR1 LGHNA, CDR2 YSLEER. In DNA, the CDR3 is TGCGCCAGCAGCCAAGGGTTGTCAGGGGGCAACTATGGCTACACCTTC. As protein: CASSQGLSGGNYGYTF.

This clone turned up a few times. V usage is TRBV5-5 and J usage is TRBJ2-6; 7 bases align to TRBD2. Per germline, CDR1 SGHKS and CDR2 YYEKEE (reference sequence). CDR3 length: 16 residues. Unmatched junction bases numbered 2, after V lost 0 bases and J lost 2 bases. The CDR3, as DNA: TGTGCCAGCAGCTTGGTTGCGGGGGCTGGGGCCAACGTCCTGACTTTC. This sequence encodes CASSLVAGAGANVLTF.